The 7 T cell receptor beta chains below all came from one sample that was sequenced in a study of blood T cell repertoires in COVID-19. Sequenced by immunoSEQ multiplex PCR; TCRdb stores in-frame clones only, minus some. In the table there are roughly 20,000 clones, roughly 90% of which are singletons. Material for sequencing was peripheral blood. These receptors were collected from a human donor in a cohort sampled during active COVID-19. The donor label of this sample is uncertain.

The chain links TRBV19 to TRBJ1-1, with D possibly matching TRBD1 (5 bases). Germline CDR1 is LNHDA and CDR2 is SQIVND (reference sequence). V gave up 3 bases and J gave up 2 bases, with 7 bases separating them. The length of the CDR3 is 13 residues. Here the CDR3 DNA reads TGTGCCAGTAGTATGACAGCTAACACTGAAGCTTTCTTT. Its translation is CASSMTANTEAFF.

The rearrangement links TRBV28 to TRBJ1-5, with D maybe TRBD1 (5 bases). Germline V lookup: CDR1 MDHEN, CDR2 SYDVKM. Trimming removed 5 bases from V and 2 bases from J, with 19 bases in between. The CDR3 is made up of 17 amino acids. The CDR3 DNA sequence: TGTGCCAGCAGTCCCCTGGTAGGAGGGGCGGGCAATCAGCCCCAGCATTTT. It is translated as CASSPLVGGAGNQPQHF. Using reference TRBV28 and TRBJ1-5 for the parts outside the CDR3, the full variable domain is DVKVTQSSRYLVKRTGEKVFLECVQDMDHENMFWYRQDPGLGLRLIYFSYDVKMKEKGDIPEGYSVSREKKERFSLILESASTNQTSMYLCASSPLVGGAGNQPQHFGDGTRLSIL.

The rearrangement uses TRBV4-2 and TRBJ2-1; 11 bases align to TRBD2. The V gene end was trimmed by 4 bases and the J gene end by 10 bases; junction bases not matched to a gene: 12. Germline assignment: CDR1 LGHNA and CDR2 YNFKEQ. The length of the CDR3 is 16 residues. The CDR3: CASSPIAGGPLNEQFF. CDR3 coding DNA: TGTGCCAGCAGCCCGATAGCGGGAGGGCCGCTAAACGAGCAGTTCTTC.

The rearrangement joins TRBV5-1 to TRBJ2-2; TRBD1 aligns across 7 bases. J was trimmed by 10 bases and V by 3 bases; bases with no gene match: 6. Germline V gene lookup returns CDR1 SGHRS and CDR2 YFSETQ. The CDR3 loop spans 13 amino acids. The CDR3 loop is CASSSDRVEELFF. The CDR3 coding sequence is TGCGCCAGCAGCTCCGACAGGGTGGAGGAGCTGTTTTTT.

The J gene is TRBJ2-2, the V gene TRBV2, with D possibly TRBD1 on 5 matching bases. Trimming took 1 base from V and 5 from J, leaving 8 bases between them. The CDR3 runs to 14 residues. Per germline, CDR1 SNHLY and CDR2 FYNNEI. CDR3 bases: TGTGCCAGCAGTGAAGTGAAGGGGACCGGGGAGCTGTTTTTT. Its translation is CASSEVKGTGELFF.

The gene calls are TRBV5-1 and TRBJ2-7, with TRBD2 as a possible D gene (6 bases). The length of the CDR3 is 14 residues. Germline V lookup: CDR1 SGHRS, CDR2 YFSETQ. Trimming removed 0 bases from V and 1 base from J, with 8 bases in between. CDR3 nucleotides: TGCGCCAGCAGCTTGGTGGGGGGATCCTACGAGCAGTACTTC. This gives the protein CASSLVGGSYEQYF.

CDR3 in amino acids: CASSGDSSPSTDTQYF. For the CDR3, the DNA is TGTGCCAGTAGCGGGGACAGTTCGCCTAGCACAGATACGCAGTATTTT. The chain joins TRBV19 to TRBJ2-3; 7 nucleotides line up with TRBD1. The CDR3 is 16 residues long. V was pared by 6 bases and J by 0 bases, with 9 bases of the junction left unmatched. Germline V gene lookup returns CDR1 LNHDA and CDR2 SQIVND (reference sequence). Drawing the rest from reference TRBV19 and TRBJ2-3, the complete variable domain is DGGITQSPKYLFRKEGQNVTLSCEQNLNHDAMYWYRQDPGQGLRLIYYSQIVNDFQKGDIAEGYSVSREKKESFPLTVTSAQKNPTAFYLCASSGDSSPSTDTQYFGPGTRLTVL.